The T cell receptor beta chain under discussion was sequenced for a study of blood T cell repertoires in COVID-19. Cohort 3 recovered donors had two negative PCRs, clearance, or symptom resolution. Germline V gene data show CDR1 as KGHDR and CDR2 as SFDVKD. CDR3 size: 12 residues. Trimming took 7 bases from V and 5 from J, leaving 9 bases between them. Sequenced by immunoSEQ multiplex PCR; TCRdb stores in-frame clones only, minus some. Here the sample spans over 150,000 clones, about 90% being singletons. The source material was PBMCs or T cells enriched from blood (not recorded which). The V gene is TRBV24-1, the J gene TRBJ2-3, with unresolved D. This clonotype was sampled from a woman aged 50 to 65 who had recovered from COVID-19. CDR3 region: CATSYTGDTQYF. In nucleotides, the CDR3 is TGTGCCACCAGCTATACGGGAGATACGCAGTATTTT.